This is a list of T cell receptor beta chains from one sample in a study of OX40 agonist ivuxolimab in advanced cancers. Libraries were prepared by immunoSEQ multiplex PCR; TCRdb keeps only in-frame clonotypes and omits some of them. The sample yields tens of thousands of clones, around 90% seen once. Sequencing used CD4+ or CD8+ T cells sorted from blood, obtained in a trial of the OX40 agonist ivuxolimab. The receptors here all came from an adult with an advanced solid tumor such as melanoma, head and neck, liver or kidney cancer. The CDR3 runs from the conserved cysteine through the conserved F or W. Fields, in order: J gene, V gene, CDR3 protein.

>TRBJ1-1|TRBV6-5
CASRDGTLNTEAFF
>TRBJ1-1|TRBV30
CAWSQAGSFEAFF
>TRBJ1-4|TRBV28
CASSPQQGAGNEKLFF
>TRBJ2-2|TRBV4-3
CASSQDRANTGELFF
>TRBJ2-1|TRBV5-1
CASSATGTFPEQFF
>TRBJ1-2|TRBV19
CASSPPDRENYGYTF
>TRBJ2-7|TRBV28
CASSLGYEQYF
>TRBJ2-7|TRBV11-2
CASSSLTGKGYEQYF
>TRBJ2-5|TRBV10-3
CAISKGGGRETQYF
>TRBJ2-7|TRBV6-6
CASSYSSDEQYF
>TRBJ2-3|TRBV5-1
CASSYSSDTDTQYF
>TRBJ2-3|TRBV4-2
CASSRRLATSTDTQYF
>TRBJ2-7|TRBV4-1
CASSQDLVWGEQYF
>TRBJ1-1|TRBV6-1
CASNPTGALNTEAFF
>TRBJ1-4|TRBV28
CASSDRAPANEKLFF
>TRBJ2-7|TRBV11-3
CASSFGVSEQYF
>TRBJ2-1|TRBV13
CASSPSRNNEQFF
>TRBJ1-3|TRBV6-1
CASGPLLSSGNTIYF
>TRBJ2-1|TRBV28
CASGRGADNEQFF
>TRBJ1-1|TRBV29-1
CSVHRGTNTEAFF
>TRBJ2-7|TRBV20-1
CSAASGGEQYF
>TRBJ1-1|TRBV6-1
CASSEMVAQAFF